This TCR beta chain was recovered during a study of shared clonotypes between healthy human individuals. For the study at large: CD4 naive and CD4 memory each took three plates per donor, while CD8 naive took two and CD8 memory one.

As to this clone: Its antigen is as yet unknown. This CDR3 is also generated by other DNA sequences in the sample.

The germline V and J ends were trimmed by 2 bases and 6 bases, with 4 bases remaining between them. The CDR3 is made up of 12 amino acids. Germline V gene lookup returns CDR1 MNHEY and CDR2 SVGAGI. Selected positively for CCR7 and CD45RO-negative, naive CD8 cells excluded terminally differentiated effector memory CD45RA+ cells. Overall study results and limits: Shared across four donors were roughly 5% of the naive CD4 clonotypes.

Several immunoSEQ 96-well plates shared each subset's DNA, each plate a replicate. The repertoire was sequenced with immunoSEQ multiplex PCR; TCRdb's copy has only in-frame clones and lacks some. The sample holds some 580,000 clones, 95% to 98% seen once. The gene calls are TRBV6-5 and TRBJ2-2; D unclear. The receptor's source is a man between 25 and 39 years old in good health. The sequencing sample was made of naive CD8+ T cells sorted from blood. In DNA, the CDR3 is TGTGCCAGCAGTTACGGGGCCGGGGAGCTGTTTTTT. Encoded protein: CASSYGAGELFF.